Each of the 20 T cell receptor beta chains below was sequenced from the same sample in a study of spatial heterogeneity in lung cancer. Each CDR3 protein is one row after TCRdb ran MiXCR on the 5' RACE reads. The data contain some 39,000 distinct CDR3 sequences, approximately 6.8% of them seen just once; the ten biggest clones take up around 43%. Time point: sample taken at primary tumor resection. Sequencing covered unsorted whole RNA taken from tumor, nontumor lung or frozen PBMC. The material sequenced was PBMCs, taken at surgery. The source is a female donor with early-stage non-small cell lung cancer.

The table lists this clonotype with many counts. This chain links TRBV29-1 with TRBJ2-7; tentatively, D is TRBD2 (6 bases). CDR3 length: 11 residues. Germline assignment: CDR1 SQVTM and CDR2 ANQGSEA. V dropped 4 bases and J dropped 4 bases, with 8 bases sitting between them. The CDR3 here is CSVGREYEQYF. CDR3 DNA sequence: TGCAGCGTTGGTCGGGAGTACGAGCAGTACTTC.

The chain carries TRBV7-9 and TRBJ2-3; possibly TRBD1 for D (5 bases). This CDR3 spans 12 amino acids. Germline V gives CDR1 SEHNR, CDR2 FQNEAQ (reference sequence). Trimming stripped 8 bases from V and 2 bases from J, with 8 bases between. CDR3: CASDRLTDTQYF. In DNA, the CDR3 is TGTGCCAGCGACAGACTCACAGATACGCAGTATTTT.

This clonotype was detected ten times or more. The chain recombines TRBV15 with TRBJ2-1; D is undetermined. Germline loops: CDR1 LNHNV, CDR2 YYDKDF (reference sequence). V shed 4 bases and J shed 8 bases, with 15 bases lying between them. There are 14 residues in the CDR3. Written as DNA, the CDR3 is TGTGCCACCAGCACTACAATCTCCGTCCATGAGCAGTTCTTC. It is translated as CATSTTISVHEQFF. Complete variable domain (other parts from reference TRBV15 and TRBJ2-1): DAMVIQNPRYQVTQFGKPVTLSCSQTLNHNVMYWYQQKSSQAPKLLFHYYDKDFNNEADTPDNFQSRRPNTSFCFLDIRSPGLGDTAMYLCATSTTISVHEQFFGPGTRLTVL.

This clonotype was seen repeatedly, ten times or more. V usage is TRBV7-9 and J usage is TRBJ1-4; D is unclear. The CDR3 has 16 amino acids. Germline-derived CDR1 and CDR2 are SEHNR and FQNEAQ (reference sequence). Trimming took 4 bases from V and 0 from J, leaving 12 bases between them. CDR3 residues: CASSYDFPATNEKLFF. The CDR3 DNA follows: TGTGCCAGCAGCTATGATTTTCCTGCAACTAATGAAAAACTGTTTTTT.

V is TRBV19 and J is TRBJ2-7, with D possibly matching TRBD2 (6 bases). Per the germline V gene, CDR1 is LNHDA and CDR2 is SQIVND (reference sequence). The CDR3 extends over 13 amino acids. V lost 8 bases, J lost 4 bases, and 15 bases lay in between. CDR3 sequence reads: CASRLDGSYEQYF. The CDR3 DNA follows: TGTGCCAGTCGACTAGACGGCTCATACGAGCAGTACTTC.

This clonotype was detected a few times. The chain has TRBV5-4 and TRBJ2-7; D not resolved. Germline CDR1 and CDR2: SGHNT and YYREEE (reference sequence). V was cut by 0 bases and J by 3 bases, with 7 bases left in between. This CDR3 comprises 13 residues. CDR3 residues: CASSLDSLYEQYF. For the CDR3, the DNA is TGTGCCAGCAGCTTGGACAGCCTCTACGAGCAGTACTTC.

This clonotype was observed many times. The chain is built from TRBV25-1 and TRBJ1-4, with D perhaps matching TRBD1 (5 bases). Trimming pared 5 bases from V and 4 bases from J, leaving 20 bases between. Germline V gene lookup returns CDR1 MGHDK and CDR2 SYGVNS. The CDR3 covers 17 residues. Here the CDR3 reads CASSRGPTTEVNEKLFF. The CDR3 nucleotides are TGTGCCAGCAGTAGGGGCCCAACAACTGAGGTTAATGAAAAACTGTTTTTT.

This clonotype was recorded many times. The chain carries TRBV29-1 and TRBJ2-5, with a weak D call TRBD1 (5 bases). Per the germline V gene, CDR1 is SQVTM and CDR2 is ANQGSEA. The CDR3 loop spans 13 amino acids. V lost 1 base to trimming and J lost 2 bases, with 8 bases between them. CDR3 in amino acids: CSVEVGAQETQYF. The CDR3 DNA sequence: TGCAGCGTTGAAGTAGGGGCTCAAGAGACCCAGTACTTC.

This clonotype has ten or more counts. The genes are TRBV7-2 and TRBJ1-2; 9 bases line up with TRBD1. The V and J ends lost 1 base and 5 bases, in that order; junction bases with no gene match: 2. The CDR3 extends over 14 amino acids. CDR1 and CDR2 from the germline V gene are SGHTA and FQGNSA. CDR3 bases: TGTGCCAGCAGCTTAGGGACAGGGGAGTATGGCTACACCTTC. It translates to CASSLGTGEYGYTF.

There are a few counts of this clonotype. The V gene is TRBV7-3, the J gene TRBJ2-2, with D maybe TRBD1 (5 bases). The ends were cut back, 2 bases at V and 11 bases at J, with 15 bases in the middle. The CDR3 totals 14 residues. Germline CDR1 is SGHTA and CDR2 is FQGTGA. The CDR3 DNA reads as TGTGCCAGCAGCTTACAACTTGGCAGGGATGAGCTGTTTTTT. Translation: CASSLQLGRDELFF.

In this sample, this clonotype turned up many times. The rearrangement links TRBV12-3 or TRBV12-4 to TRBJ1-3, with D maybe TRBD1 (6 bases). V was shortened by 6 bases and J by 0 bases, with 12 bases between the two germline ends. This CDR3 spans 15 amino acids. The CDR3 DNA is TGTGCCAGCAGGGACCAGGGGAGCTCTGGAAACACCATATATTTT. As protein: CASRDQGSSGNTIYF.

The chain has TRBV14 and TRBJ2-7; 11 nucleotides line up with TRBD2. CDR3 length: 17 residues. Germline V CDR1 and CDR2: SGHDN, FVKESK. With 4 bases clipped from V and 2 bases from J, the junction kept 10 bases outside the gene matches. The CDR3 is CASSLSGGLAATYEQYF. In nucleotides, the CDR3 is TGTGCCAGCAGCCTCAGTGGGGGACTAGCGGCGACCTACGAGCAGTACTTC.

V is TRBV3-1 and J is TRBJ2-3, with unresolved D. Trimming removed 4 bases from V and 2 bases from J, with 10 bases in between. Germline CDR1 is LGHDT and CDR2 is YNNKEL (reference sequence). This CDR3 is 14 amino acids long. CDR3 sequence: CASSLLDLTDTQYF. CDR3 DNA: TGTGCCAGCAGCCTGCTAGACCTCACAGATACGCAGTATTTT.

This clonotype was counted ten times or more. The chain employs TRBV20-1 and TRBJ2-7; 7 positions agree with TRBD2. J gave up 3 bases and V 6 bases, and 11 bases lay outside the gene matches. Germline-derived CDR1 and CDR2 are DFQATT and SNEGSKA (reference sequence). The CDR3 runs to 14 residues. CDR3 DNA: TGCAGTGCCGGAAAAAGCGGGGCCTTCTACGAGCAGTACTTC. It specifies CSAGKSGAFYEQYF.

This clonotype has ten or more counts. This rearrangement joins TRBV5-1 to TRBJ2-7; 13 bases map to TRBD2. From germline, CDR1 is SGHRS and CDR2 YFSETQ. CDR3 size: 17 residues. V gave up 1 base and J gave up 0 bases; unmatched junction bases: 4. CDR3 DNA: TGCGCCAGCAGCTTGACCCGGACTAGCGGGAGCTCCTACGAGCAGTACTTC. Translated, it gives CASSLTRTSGSSYEQYF.

This clonotype was counted between two and nine times. The chain couples TRBV10-3 to TRBJ2-3, with D possibly TRBD1 on 5 matching bases. The CDR3 runs to 14 residues. The ends were cut back, 4 bases at V and 0 bases at J, with 8 bases in the middle. CDR1 and CDR2 from the germline V gene are ENHRY and SYGVKD. The CDR3: CAISAGSSTDTQYF. The CDR3 nucleotides are TGTGCCATCAGTGCAGGGTCTAGCACAGATACGCAGTATTTT.

The CDR3 reads CASSLPTGGYEQYF. The CDR3, as DNA: TGTGCCAGCAGCTTACCCACAGGGGGCTACGAGCAGTACTTC. V is TRBV5-5 and J is TRBJ2-7; 8 nucleotides match TRBD1. CDR1 is SGHKS, CDR2 YYEKEE, per germline (reference sequence). V gave up 2 bases and J gave up 3 bases; unmatched junction bases: 4. The CDR3 length is 14 residues.

This clonotype was found a few times. The chain uses TRBV28 and TRBJ1-2, with D maybe TRBD1 (6 bases). V lost 3 bases, J lost 5 bases, and 7 bases lay in between. This CDR3 region has 12 residues. Germline values: CDR1 MDHEN, CDR2 SYDVKM. For the CDR3, the DNA is TGTGCCAGCAGTTTGGGGACATATGGCTACACCTTC. Residues: CASSLGTYGYTF.

The table lists this clonotype with many counts. The chain joins TRBV3-1 to TRBJ1-1, with D unclear. Trimming took 5 bases from V and 6 from J, leaving 7 bases between them. The CDR3 sequence is 11 residues long. CDR1 LGHDT and CDR2 YNNKEL come from the germline V gene (reference sequence). The CDR3 protein is CASSSVAEAFF. The CDR3 nucleotides read TGTGCCAGCAGCTCCGTGGCTGAAGCTTTCTTT.

The table lists this clonotype with a few counts. CDR3 sequence (DNA): TGTGCCAGCAGCGTATACAGCGGGGGGACCTACATACCAAATACGCAGTATTTT. This codes for CASSVYSGGTYIPNTQYF. This chain joins TRBV9 and TRBJ2-3, with 9 nucleotides matching TRBD2. J gave up 7 bases and V 1 base, and 16 bases lay outside the gene matches. This CDR3 has 18 amino acids. CDR1 SGDLS and CDR2 YYNGEE come from the germline V gene.